This paragraph reports one T cell receptor beta chain. Its antigen is as yet unknown. The sample belongs to a study of CD8 T cells in ankylosing spondylitis. A single record per CDR3 protein comes from TCRdb applying MiXCR to the 5' RACE reads. The repertoire holds about 420,000 distinct CDR3 sequences, with approximately 20% as singletons. V was cut by 2 bases and J by 6 bases, with 22 bases left in between. Germline CDR1 and CDR2: SGHTA and FQGNSA. The CDR3 is 17 residues long. Findings of the study overall: The study identified a TCR beta motif of roughly eight highly homologous variants that appeared characteristic of ankylosing spondylitis blood.

The TCR sequence derives from a male donor with ankylosing spondylitis. Material for sequencing was blood, either unsorted or a sorted T cell fraction (not recorded which). The chain couples TRBV7-2 to TRBJ1-2; no reliable D call. For the CDR3, the DNA is TGTGCCAGCAGCTTAAGGCCCCGTGTGTTACCCTCGGATGGCTACACCTTC. Its protein is CASSLRPRVLPSDGYTF.